This T cell receptor (beta chain) was documented in a study of T cells expressing NK-cell markers (dated by TCRdb to the early 2020s). Context from the whole study: In sorted CD3+CD56+NKG2C+, CD3+CD56+NKG2C- and CD3+CD56-NKG2C+ T-cell subsets from several donors, TCR beta-chain repertoires were profiled. The eight sequenced donors were randomly selected healthy volunteers, three men and five women. Sequencing of the libraries produced 2 x 150 bp reads on Illumina HiSeq 2000/2500, MiSeq or NextSeq. Among the eight sequenced donors, seven were HCMV-seropositive and one was HCMV-seronegative. The research as a whole found: Whether the expanded NKG2C-expressing T cell clones were specific for HCMV antigens was left unclear. In 5 to 7 donors, the dominant CD3+CD56+NKG2C+ clonotypes ranked among the top 10 CD8+ clonotypes, making up 1.0-7.0% of CD8+ T cells. Those dominant clonotypes were again the most abundant among CD3+CD56-NKG2C+ cells in a handful of donors, at roughly 25-65%.

The germline V gene yields MNHEY for CDR1 and SVGEGT for CDR2. The CDR3, from cysteine to phenylalanine, totals 15 residues. No coding sequence is recorded. As concerns this clonotype: Its antigen remains unidentified.

HCMV serostatus was determined by detecting HCMV-specific IgG in serum with a commercial ELISA kit. Ficoll density gradient centrifugation was used to isolate peripheral blood mononuclear cells from blood. TCRdb shows the sequencer as Illumina HiSeq 2000. TCR beta cDNA libraries were prepared using 5'RACE template switching, which introduced a universal primer site and unique molecular identifiers. Priming for cDNA synthesis came from the TCR beta constant segment, and two successive PCR amplification steps followed. As for how the authors treated the data: MIGEC handled demultiplexing of the reads and grouping by UMI, while MiTCR was used to assemble and quantify clonotypes. Only TCR cDNA sequences supported by at least two reads were kept to exclude erroneous sequences. The tcR package was used for downstream repertoire analysis, with clonotypes matched between fractions based on CDR3 nucleotide sequence plus V segment. VDJmatch was used to annotate antigen specificity against VDJdb, with one amino acid substitution in CDR3 permitted. Through TCRdb reprocessing, the reads give one entry per CDR3 protein sequence; DNA is omitted. The V and J calls come from TCRdb's annotation, not from the publication. The table for this sample lists about 300,000 distinct CDR3 sequences. The ten largest account for 4% to 5% of the sample.

This receptor chain uses TRBV6-2 or TRBV6-3 and TRBJ2-2; TCRdb's assignment of TRBD2 cannot be checked, as there is no DNA. This clonotype was sampled from a woman aged 18 to 69 in good health. Sample: blood T cells: a sorted CD56 or NKG2C T cell subset, CD4+ or CD8+ T cells, or bulk PBMC T cells (not recorded which). The CDR3 has the sequence CASSYLGLNTGELFF.